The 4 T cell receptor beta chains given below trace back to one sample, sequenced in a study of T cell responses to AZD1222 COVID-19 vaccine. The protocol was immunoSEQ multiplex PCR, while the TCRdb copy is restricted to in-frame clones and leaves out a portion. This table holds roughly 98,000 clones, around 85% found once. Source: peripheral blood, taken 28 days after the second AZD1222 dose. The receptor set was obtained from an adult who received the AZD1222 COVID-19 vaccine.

The CDR3 sequence is CASSTRRTGTDTQYF. The DNA of the CDR3 is TGTGCCAGCAGCACCCGAAGGACTGGCACAGATACGCAGTATTTT. The chain uses TRBV11-3 and TRBJ2-3; perhaps TRBD2 as D (5 bases). Germline V lookup: CDR1 SGHNT, CDR2 YENEEA. Trimming took 5 bases from V and 1 from J, leaving 13 bases between them. The CDR3 runs 15 residues. Based on the CDR3 plus reference TRBV11-3 and TRBJ2-3, the full variable domain is EAGVVQSPRYKIIEKKQPVAFWCNPISGHNTLYWYLQNLGQGPELLIRYENEEAVDDSQLPKDRFSAERLKGVDSTLKIQPAELGDSAVYLCASSTRRTGTDTQYFGPGTRLTVL.

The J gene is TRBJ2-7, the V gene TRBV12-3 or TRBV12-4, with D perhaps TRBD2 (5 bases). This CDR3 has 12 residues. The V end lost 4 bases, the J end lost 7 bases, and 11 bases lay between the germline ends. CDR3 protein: CASSSGKREQYF. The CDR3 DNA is TGTGCCAGCAGTTCTGGGAAGCGGGAGCAGTACTTC.

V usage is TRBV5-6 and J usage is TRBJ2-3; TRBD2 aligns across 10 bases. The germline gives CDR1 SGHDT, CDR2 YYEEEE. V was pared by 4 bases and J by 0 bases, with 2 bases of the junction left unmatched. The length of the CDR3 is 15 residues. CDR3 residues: CASSPLAGSTDTQYF. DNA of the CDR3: TGTGCCAGCAGCCCACTAGCGGGGAGCACAGATACGCAGTATTTT.

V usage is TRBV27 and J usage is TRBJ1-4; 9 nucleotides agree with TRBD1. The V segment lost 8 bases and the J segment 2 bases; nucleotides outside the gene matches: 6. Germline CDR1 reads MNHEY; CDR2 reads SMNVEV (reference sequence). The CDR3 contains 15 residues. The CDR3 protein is CASSGQGTTNEKLFF. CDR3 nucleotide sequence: TGTGCCAGCTCGGGACAGGGAACCACTAATGAAAAACTGTTTTTT.